The present T cell receptor (beta chain) was sequenced within a study of radiotherapy plus CTLA-4 blockade in lung cancer. Looking at the study overall: Across the patients, objective responses occurred in approximately 19%, and disease control in under 35%.

The germline V gene has CDR1 MNHNS and CDR2 SASEGT. V was clipped by 3 bases and J by 5 bases, with 11 bases between them. The CDR3 is 13 residues long. CTLA-4 blockade using ipilimumab, together with focal radiation, was received by patients with chemo-refractory metastatic non-small-cell lung cancer. Comment on this clone: The target antigen is unknown.

Findings of the study overall: Interferon-beta and early blood T cell clone dynamics reportedly predicted response best. Among blood TCR repertoires after radiotherapy plus ipilimumab, tumor-derived clones expanded.

Repertoires were generated with immunoSEQ multiplex PCR, while TCRdb's copy carries only in-frame clones and drops some. This table holds approximately 30,000 clones, 60% to 75% found once. The source is a human donor with non-small cell lung cancer whose response to radiotherapy plus ipilimumab could not be evaluated. The sequences come from peripheral blood, collected from a patient treated with radiotherapy plus ipilimumab. This chain connects TRBV6-1 to TRBJ2-7; D ambiguous. CDR3 sequence (DNA): TGTGCCAGCAGTGATCGCTACGCGGACGAGCAGTACTTC. Residues: CASSDRYADEQYF.